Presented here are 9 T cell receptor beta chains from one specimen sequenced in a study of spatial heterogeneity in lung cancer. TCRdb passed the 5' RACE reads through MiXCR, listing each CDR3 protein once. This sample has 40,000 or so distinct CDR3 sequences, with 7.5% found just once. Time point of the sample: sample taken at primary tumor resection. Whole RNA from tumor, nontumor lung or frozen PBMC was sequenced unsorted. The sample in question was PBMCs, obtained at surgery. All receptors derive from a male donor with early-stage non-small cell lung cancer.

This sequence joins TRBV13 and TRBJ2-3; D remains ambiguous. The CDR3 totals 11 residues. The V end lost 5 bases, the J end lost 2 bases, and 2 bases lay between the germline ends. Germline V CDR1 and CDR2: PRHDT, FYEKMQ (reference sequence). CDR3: CASSTTDTQYF. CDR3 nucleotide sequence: TGTGCCAGCAGCACCACAGATACGCAGTATTTT.

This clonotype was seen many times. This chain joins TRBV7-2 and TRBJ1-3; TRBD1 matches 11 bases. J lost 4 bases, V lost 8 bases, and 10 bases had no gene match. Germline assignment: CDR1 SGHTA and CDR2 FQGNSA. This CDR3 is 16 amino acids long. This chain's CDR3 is CASQRTGGAGGNTIYF. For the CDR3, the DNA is TGTGCCAGCCAAAGGACAGGGGGCGCAGGAGGAAACACCATATATTTT.

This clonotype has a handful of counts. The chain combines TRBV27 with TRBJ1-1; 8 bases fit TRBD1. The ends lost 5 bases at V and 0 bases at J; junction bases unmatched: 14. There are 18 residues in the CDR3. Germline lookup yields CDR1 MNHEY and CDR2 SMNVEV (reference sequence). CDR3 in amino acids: CASSPVDRGPPLNTEAFF. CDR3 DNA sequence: TGTGCCAGCAGTCCCGTTGACAGGGGCCCTCCTTTGAACACTGAAGCTTTCTTT.

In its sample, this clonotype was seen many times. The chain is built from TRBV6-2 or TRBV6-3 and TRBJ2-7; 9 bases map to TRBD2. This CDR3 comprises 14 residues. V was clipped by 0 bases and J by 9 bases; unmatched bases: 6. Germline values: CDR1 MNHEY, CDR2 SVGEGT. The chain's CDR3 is CASSYSGLAFGQYV. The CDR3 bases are TGTGCCAGCAGTTACTCCGGACTAGCGTTCGGGCAGTACGTC.

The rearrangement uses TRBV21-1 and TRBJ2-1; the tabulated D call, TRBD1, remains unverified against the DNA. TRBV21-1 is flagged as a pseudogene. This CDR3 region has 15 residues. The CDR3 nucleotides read TGTGCCAGCAGCGAACCGGGACACACCTACAATGAGCAGTTCTTC. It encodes CASSEPGHTYNEQFF.

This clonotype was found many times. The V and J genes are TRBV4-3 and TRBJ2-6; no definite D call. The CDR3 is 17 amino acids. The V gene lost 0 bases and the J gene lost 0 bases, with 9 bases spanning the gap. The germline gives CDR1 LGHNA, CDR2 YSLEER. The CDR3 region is CASSQDILISGANVLTF. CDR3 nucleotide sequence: TGCGCCAGCAGCCAAGATATTTTGATCTCTGGGGCCAACGTCCTGACTTTC.

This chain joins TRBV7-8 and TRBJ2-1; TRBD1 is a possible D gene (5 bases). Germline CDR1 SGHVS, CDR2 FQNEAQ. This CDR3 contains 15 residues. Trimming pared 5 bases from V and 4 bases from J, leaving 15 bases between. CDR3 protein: CASSHGRRVYNEQFF. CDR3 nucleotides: TGTGCCAGCAGCCACGGACGCAGGGTATACAATGAGCAGTTCTTC.

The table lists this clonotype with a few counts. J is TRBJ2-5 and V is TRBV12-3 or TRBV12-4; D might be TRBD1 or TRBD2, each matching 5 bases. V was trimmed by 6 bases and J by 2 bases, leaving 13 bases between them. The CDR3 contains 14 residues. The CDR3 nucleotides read TGTGCCAGCAGCTGGGGACGGACGCAAGAGACCCAGTACTTC. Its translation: CASSWGRTQETQYF.

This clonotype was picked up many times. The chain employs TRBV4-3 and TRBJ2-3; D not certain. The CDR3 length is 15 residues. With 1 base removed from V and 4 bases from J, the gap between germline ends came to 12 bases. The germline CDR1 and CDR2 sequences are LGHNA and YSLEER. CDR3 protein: CASSQVGSSSDTQYF. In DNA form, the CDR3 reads TGCGCCAGCAGCCAAGTTGGTAGCAGTTCAGATACGCAGTATTTT.